The rows below give T cell receptor beta chains drawn from one sample of a study of blood T cell repertoires in COVID-19. Clones were read by immunoSEQ multiplex PCR, and TCRdb kept only the in-frame ones, dropping some. The sample lists 250,000 or so clones, almost 90% occurring once. The sample was peripheral blood. All receptors come from an elderly man with acute or convalescent COVID-19. Both conserved end residues are part of each CDR3. D genes are given only for firm matches. Size is stated for part of the rows, as once, few or many counts, or as a class when the clone is expanded.

TRBV2,.,.,TRBJ1-3,TGTGCCAGCAGGACCCAGGGGCGGAACACCATATATTTT,CASRTQGRNTIYF
TRBV6-1,once,.,TRBJ2-3,TGTGCCAGCAGTGAAGATCCATCTACTACGCAGTATTTT,CASSEDPSTTQYF
TRBV5-1,.,.,TRBJ1-4,TGCGCCAGCAGCCTCAGCAGCGCTAATGAAAAACTGTTTTTT,CASSLSSANEKLFF
TRBV3-1/TRBV3-2,.,TRBD1,TRBJ1-6,TGTGCCAGCAGCTTAGGGGACAGGCATAATTCACCCCTCCACTTT,CASSLGDRHNSPLHF
TRBV7-7,.,.,TRBJ1-4,TGTGCCAGCAGCCCCGAAAAGACAGCAACTAATGAAAAACTGTTTTTT,CASSPEKTATNEKLFF
TRBV28,.,.,TRBJ2-1,TGTGCCAGCACCCTTTTCCGGGACTGGTTGAATGAGCAGTTCTTC,CASTLFRDWLNEQFF
TRBV9,.,.,TRBJ1-6,TGTGCCAGCAGCACCGAGCCGGGGTCACCCCTCCACTTT,CASSTEPGSPLHF
TRBV6-1,.,TRBD1,TRBJ1-3,TGTGCCAGCAGTGAAGGCAGGGGGCTTGGAAACACCATATATTTT,CASSEGRGLGNTIYF
TRBV7-9,.,.,TRBJ2-2,TGTGCCAGTTCGACAGGATCGCGAGACACCGGGGAGCTGTTTTTT,CASSTGSRDTGELFF
TRBV5-8,once,.,TRBJ1-1,TGTGCCAGCAGCTTCACGGGATTCGACACTGAAGCTTTCTTT,CASSFTGFDTEAFF
TRBV5-1,.,.,TRBJ2-1,TGCGCCAGCAGCTTGGTCGCGGGGAATCCCTACAATGAGCAGTTCTTC,CASSLVAGNPYNEQFF